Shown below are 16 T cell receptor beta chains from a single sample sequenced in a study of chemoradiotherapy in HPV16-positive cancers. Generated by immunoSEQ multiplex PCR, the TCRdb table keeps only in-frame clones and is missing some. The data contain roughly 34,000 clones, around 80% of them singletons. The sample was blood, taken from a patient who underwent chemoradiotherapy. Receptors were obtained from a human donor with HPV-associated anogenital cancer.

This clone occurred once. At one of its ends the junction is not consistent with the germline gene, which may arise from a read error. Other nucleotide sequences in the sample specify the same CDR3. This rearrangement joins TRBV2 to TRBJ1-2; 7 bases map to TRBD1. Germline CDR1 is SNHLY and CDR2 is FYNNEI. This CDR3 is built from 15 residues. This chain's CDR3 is CASSMQRQGGDGYTF. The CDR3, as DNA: TGTGCTAGCAGCATGCAGAGACAGGGAGGGGATGGCTACACCTTC.

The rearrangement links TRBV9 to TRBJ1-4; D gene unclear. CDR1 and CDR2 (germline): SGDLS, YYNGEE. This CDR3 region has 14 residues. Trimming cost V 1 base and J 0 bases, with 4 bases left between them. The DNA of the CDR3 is TGTGCCAGCAGCGTATATGCAACTAATGAAAAACTGTTTTTT. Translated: CASSVYATNEKLFF.

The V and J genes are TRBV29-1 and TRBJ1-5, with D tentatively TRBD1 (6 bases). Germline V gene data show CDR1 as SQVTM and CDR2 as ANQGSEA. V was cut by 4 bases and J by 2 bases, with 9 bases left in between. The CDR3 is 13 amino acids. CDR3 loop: CSVANRGNQPQHF. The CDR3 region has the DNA TGCAGCGTTGCAAACAGGGGCAATCAGCCCCAGCATTTT.

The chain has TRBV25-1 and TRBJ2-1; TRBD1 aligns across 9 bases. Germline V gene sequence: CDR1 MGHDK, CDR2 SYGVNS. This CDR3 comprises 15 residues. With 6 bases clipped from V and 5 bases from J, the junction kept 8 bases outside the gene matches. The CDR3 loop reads CASRRTGGTHNEQFF. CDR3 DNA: TGTGCCAGCAGGAGAACAGGGGGCACCCACAATGAGCAGTTCTTC.

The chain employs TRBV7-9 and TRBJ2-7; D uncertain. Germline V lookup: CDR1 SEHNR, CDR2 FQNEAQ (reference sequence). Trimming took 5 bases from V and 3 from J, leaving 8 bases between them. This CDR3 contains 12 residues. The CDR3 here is CASSPTDYEQYF. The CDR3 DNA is TGTGCCAGCAGCCCCACAGACTACGAGCAGTACTTC.

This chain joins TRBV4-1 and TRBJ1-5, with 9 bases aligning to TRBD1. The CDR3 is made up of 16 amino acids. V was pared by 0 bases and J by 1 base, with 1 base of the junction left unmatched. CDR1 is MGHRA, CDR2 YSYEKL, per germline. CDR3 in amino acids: CASSQETGGSNQPQHF. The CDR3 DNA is TGCGCCAGCAGCCAAGAAACAGGGGGCAGCAATCAGCCCCAGCATTTT.

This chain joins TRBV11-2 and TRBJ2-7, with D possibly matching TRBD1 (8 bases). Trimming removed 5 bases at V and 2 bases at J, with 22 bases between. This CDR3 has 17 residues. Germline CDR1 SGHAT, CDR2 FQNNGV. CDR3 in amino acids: CASSPLNRGRGAYEQYF. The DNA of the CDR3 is TGTGCCAGCAGCCCCTTAAACAGGGGGAGGGGGGCCTACGAGCAGTACTTC.

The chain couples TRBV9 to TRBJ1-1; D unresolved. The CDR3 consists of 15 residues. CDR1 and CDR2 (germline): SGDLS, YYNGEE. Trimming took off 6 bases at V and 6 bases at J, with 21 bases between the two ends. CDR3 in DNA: TGTGCCAGCACCCCTGGACCAGGCGGAATTGCTGAAGCTTTCTTT. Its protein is CASTPGPGGIAEAFF.

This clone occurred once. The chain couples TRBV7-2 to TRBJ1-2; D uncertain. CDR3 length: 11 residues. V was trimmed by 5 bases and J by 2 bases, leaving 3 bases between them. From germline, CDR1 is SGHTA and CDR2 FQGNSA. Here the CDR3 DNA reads TGTGCCAGCAGCACAAACTATGGCTACACCTTC. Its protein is CASSTNYGYTF.

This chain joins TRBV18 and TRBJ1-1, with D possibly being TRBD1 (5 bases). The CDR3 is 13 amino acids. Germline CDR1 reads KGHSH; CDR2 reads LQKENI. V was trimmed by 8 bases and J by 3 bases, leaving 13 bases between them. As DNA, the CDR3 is TGTGCCAGCGCCGCAGGGACTGACACTGAAGCTTTCTTT. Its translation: CASAAGTDTEAFF.

The CDR3 region has the DNA TGTGCCAGCATGACGGGGGGGAAAGAGACCCAGTACTTC. It is translated as CASMTGGKETQYF. V is TRBV5-5 and J is TRBJ2-5; TRBD2 aligns across 8 bases. Germline CDR1 is SGHKS and CDR2 is YYEKEE (reference sequence). With 6 bases clipped from V and 3 bases from J, the junction kept 4 bases outside the gene matches. The CDR3 extends over 13 amino acids.

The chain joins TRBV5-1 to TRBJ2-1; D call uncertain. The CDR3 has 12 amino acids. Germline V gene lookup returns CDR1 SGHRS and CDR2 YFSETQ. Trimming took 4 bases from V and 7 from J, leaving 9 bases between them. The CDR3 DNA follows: TGCGCCAGCAGCCTGGTATTGAATGAGCAGTTCTTC. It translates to CASSLVLNEQFF.

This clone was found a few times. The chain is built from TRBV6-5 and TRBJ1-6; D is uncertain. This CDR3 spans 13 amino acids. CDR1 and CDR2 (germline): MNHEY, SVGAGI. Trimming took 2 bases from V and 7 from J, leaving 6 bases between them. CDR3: CASSYQMNSPLHF. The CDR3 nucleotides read TGTGCCAGCAGTTACCAGATGAATTCACCCCTCCACTTT.

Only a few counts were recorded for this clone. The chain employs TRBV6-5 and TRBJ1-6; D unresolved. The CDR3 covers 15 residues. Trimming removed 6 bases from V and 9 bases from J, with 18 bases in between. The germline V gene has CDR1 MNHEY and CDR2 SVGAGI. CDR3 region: CASSLLLTRGSPLHF. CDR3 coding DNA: TGTGCCAGCAGCCTCCTTCTGACCCGAGGTTCACCCCTCCACTTT.

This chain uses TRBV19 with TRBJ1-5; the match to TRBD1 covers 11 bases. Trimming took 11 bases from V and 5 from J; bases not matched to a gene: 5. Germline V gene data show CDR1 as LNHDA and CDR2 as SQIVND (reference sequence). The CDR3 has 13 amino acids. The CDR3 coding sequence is TGTGCCTGTACGGACAGGGGGCATCAGCCCCAGCATTTT. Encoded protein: CACTDRGHQPQHF.

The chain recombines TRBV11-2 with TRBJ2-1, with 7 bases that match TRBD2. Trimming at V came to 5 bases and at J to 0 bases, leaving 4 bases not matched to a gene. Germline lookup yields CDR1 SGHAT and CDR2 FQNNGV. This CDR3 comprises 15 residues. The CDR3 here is CASSRAGSSYNEQFF. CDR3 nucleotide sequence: TGTGCCAGCAGCCGAGCGGGGAGCTCCTACAATGAGCAGTTCTTC. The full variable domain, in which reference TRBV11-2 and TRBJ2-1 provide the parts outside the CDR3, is EAGVAQSPRYKIIEKRQSVAFWCNPISGHATLYWYQQILGQGPKLLIQFQNNGVVDDSQLPKDRFSAERLKGVDSTLKIQPAKLEDSAVYLCASSRAGSSYNEQFFGPGTRLTVL.